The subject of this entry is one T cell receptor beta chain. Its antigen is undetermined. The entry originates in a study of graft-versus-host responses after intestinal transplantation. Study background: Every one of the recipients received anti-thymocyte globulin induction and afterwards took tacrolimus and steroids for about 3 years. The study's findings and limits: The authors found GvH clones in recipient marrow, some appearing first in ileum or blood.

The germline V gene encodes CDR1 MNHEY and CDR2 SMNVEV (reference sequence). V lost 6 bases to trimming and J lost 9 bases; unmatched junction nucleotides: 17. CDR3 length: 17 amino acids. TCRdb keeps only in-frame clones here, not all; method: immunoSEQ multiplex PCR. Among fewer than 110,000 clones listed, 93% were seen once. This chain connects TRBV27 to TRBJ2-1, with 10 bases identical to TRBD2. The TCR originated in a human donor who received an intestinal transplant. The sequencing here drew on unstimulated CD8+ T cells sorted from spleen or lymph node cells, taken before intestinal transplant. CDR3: CASRVDLGSGGEGEQFF. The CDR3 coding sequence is TGTGCCAGCAGAGTAGACCTCGGAAGCGGGGGGGAAGGTGAGCAGTTCTTC.